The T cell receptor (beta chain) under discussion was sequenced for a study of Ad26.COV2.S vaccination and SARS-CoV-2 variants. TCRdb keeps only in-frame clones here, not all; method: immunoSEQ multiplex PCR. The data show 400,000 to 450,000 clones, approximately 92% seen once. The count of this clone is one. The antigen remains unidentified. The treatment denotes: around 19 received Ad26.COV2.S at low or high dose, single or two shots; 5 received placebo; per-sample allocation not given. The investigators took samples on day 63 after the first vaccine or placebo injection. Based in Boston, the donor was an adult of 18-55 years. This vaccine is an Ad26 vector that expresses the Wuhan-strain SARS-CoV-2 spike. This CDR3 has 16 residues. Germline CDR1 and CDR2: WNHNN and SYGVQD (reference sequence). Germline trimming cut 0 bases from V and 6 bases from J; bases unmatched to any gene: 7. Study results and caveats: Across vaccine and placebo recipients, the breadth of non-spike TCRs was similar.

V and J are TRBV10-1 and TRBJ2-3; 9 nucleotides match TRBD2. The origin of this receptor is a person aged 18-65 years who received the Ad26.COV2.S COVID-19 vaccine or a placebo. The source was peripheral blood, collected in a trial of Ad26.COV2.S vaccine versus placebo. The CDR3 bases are TGCGCCAGCAGTGAGTCGGGAGTGAGCGGGAGGGATACGCAGTATTTT. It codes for CASSESGVSGRDTQYF.